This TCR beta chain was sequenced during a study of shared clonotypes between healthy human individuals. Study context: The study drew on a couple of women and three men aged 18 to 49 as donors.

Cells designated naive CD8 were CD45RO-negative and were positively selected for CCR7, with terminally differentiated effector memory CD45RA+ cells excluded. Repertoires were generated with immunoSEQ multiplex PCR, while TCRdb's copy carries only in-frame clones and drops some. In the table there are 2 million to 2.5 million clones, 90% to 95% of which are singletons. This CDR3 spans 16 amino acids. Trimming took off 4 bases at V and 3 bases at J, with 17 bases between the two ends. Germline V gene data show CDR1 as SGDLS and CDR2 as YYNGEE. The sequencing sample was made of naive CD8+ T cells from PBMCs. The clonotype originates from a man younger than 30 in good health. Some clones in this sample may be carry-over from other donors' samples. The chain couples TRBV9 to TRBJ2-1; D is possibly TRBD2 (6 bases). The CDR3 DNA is TGTGCCAGCAGCAGCCGCGATAGCGGATTCTACAATGAGCAGTTCTTC. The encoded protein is CASSSRDSGFYNEQFF.